Below, 7 T cell receptor beta chains from the same sample are listed, as sequenced in a study of CXCR3-negative and CXCR3-positive naive CD8 T cells. Their recognized antigens are unknown. Libraries were UMI-labeled 5' RACE TRB cDNA. TCRdb derives one entry per CDR3 protein from the 5' RACE reads, leaving out DNA. Its listing shows about 120,000 distinct CDR3 sequences. Study-wide findings and caveats: When CXCR3-positive naive cells were set against CXCR3-negative naive cells, the former had more hydrophobic TRB CDR3s.

Specimen: naive CXCR3+ CD8+ T cells from blood. The sample's subset: CD45RO-CCR7+CD27+CD95- naive CD8+ T cells expressing CXCR3 (TNR3+). These receptors all come from a human donor in good health. Some clones in this sample may be carry-over from other donors' samples.

The rearrangement uses TRBV7-9 and TRBJ2-7; there is no DNA to check the TCRdb D call of TRBD1. Germline V gene lookup returns CDR1 SEHNR and CDR2 FQNEAQ (reference sequence). The length of the CDR3 is 16 residues. The chain's CDR3 is CASSPRDPKRTYEQYF. Combining the CDR3 with reference TRBV7-9 and TRBJ2-7 gives the whole variable domain DTGVSQNPRHKITKRGQNVTFRCDPISEHNRLYWYRQTLGQGPEFLTYFQNEAQLEKSRLLSDRFSAERPKGSFSTLEIQRTEQGDSAMYLCASSPRDPKRTYEQYFGPGTRLTVT.

V and J are TRBV12-3 or TRBV12-4 and TRBJ2-2; as DNA is missing, the TRBD2 call by TCRdb cannot be tested. CDR3 length: 15 residues. The CDR3 reads CASSPRDYNTGELFF.

This sequence joins TRBV7-2 and TRBJ2-1; TCRdb selects TRBD2, and the lack of DNA leaves this call unchecked. Germline V gene sequence: CDR1 SGHTA, CDR2 FQGNSA. This CDR3 contains 15 residues. This CDR3 reads CASSLVAGVHNEQFF.

V is TRBV7-9 and J is TRBJ2-3; TCRdb returns TRBD1, unconfirmable since there is no DNA. CDR1 is SEHNR and CDR2 is FQNEAQ in the germline V gene (reference sequence). The CDR3 covers 14 residues. CDR3 sequence reads: CASRAIKPPDTQYF.

V gene TRBV6-2 or TRBV6-3 combines with J gene TRBJ2-7. The V gene's germline CDR1 is MNHEY and CDR2 SVGEGT. CDR3 length: 12 residues. The CDR3 sequence: CASSLGVYEQYF.

The rearrangement links TRBV27 to TRBJ2-7. This CDR3 region has 13 residues. Germline lookup yields CDR1 MNHEY and CDR2 SMNVEV (reference sequence). CDR3 loop: CASSLLGYDEQYF.

The CDR3: CASSPRDGSLFYEQYF. The rearrangement joins TRBV28 to TRBJ2-7; TCRdb's assignment of TRBD2 cannot be checked, as there is no DNA. Germline CDR1 reads MDHEN; CDR2 reads SYDVKM. The CDR3 has 16 amino acids.